This TCR beta chain was obtained from a study of T cell responses to AZD1222 COVID-19 vaccine. Germline V CDR1 and CDR2: SGHTA, FQGNSA. The V and J ends lost 1 base and 0 bases respectively, with 10 bases between them. CDR3 size: 16 residues. Concerning this clone itself: Its antigen is currently unknown.

Whole-study findings and limits: Baseline antibody screening turned up just five to seven seropositive AZD1222 recipients.

The protocol was immunoSEQ multiplex PCR, while the TCRdb copy is restricted to in-frame clones and leaves out a portion. The data contain about 110,000 clones, roughly nine tenths of them singletons. The source is an adult in good health. Material: peripheral blood, obtained on day 0 of AZD1222 vaccination. V gene TRBV7-2 combines with J gene TRBJ1-3; D remains unclear. CDR3: CASSLVGTVSGNTIYF. The CDR3 DNA is TGTGCCAGCAGCTTAGTAGGAACAGTCTCTGGAAACACCATATATTTT.